Listed below are T cell receptor beta chains from one sample, sequenced in a study of blood T cell repertoires in COVID-19. The table came from immunoSEQ multiplex PCR; TCRdb's copy has only in-frame clones and leaves some out. The data hold a few hundred thousand clones, with about 87% observed a single time. Sequenced sample: peripheral blood. These receptors came from a human donor in a cohort sampled during active COVID-19. Each CDR3 is given with its conserved first and last residue. The D gene is left open where the match is weak. Only some rows state a clone size, as once, few, many or a class for expanded clones.

CDR3nt,CDR3aa,abundance,d_gene,j_gene,v_gene
TGTGCCAGTAGTCGGGACAGGGGGCGCGACTATCCCTACGAGCAGTACTTC,CASSRDRGRDYPYEQYF,NA,TRBD1,TRBJ2-7,TRBV19
TGCGCCAGCAGCCAAGAAGAGACTAGCGGGAGTTACGAGCAGTACTTC,CASSQEETSGSYEQYF,NA,TRBD2,TRBJ2-7,TRBV4-1
TGTGCCAGCAGGGGGACATTTAGGGAGCTTAACTATGGCTACACCTTC,CASRGTFRELNYGYTF,NA,NA,TRBJ1-2,TRBV7-8
TGTGCCAGCAGCCAAGAGAACATTGGCGGCTACACCTTC,CASSQENIGGYTF,NA,NA,TRBJ1-2,TRBV3-1/TRBV3-2
TGTGCCAGCAGTTACTCGGGGGGGAATCAGCCCCAGCATTTT,CASSYSGGNQPQHF,NA,NA,TRBJ1-5,TRBV6-2/TRBV6-3
TGTGCCAGCAGTTTATCCGGACTAGCGGGAGTTGTAGATACGCAGTATTTT,CASSLSGLAGVVDTQYF,NA,TRBD2,TRBJ2-3,TRBV28
TGTGCCAGCTCACGGTATGACTCGGGAAACACCATATATTTT,CASSRYDSGNTIYF,once,NA,TRBJ1-3,TRBV18
TGTGCCAGTAGTATTGATGGACAGAATTCACCCCTCCACTTT,CASSIDGQNSPLHF,NA,NA,TRBJ1-6,TRBV19
TGCGCCAGCAGCCTACAGGGGAACACTGAAGCTTTCTTT,CASSLQGNTEAFF,NA,NA,TRBJ1-1,TRBV5-1
TGCGCCAGCAGCCATGGGACAATAGGGGCCGATAATTCACCCCTCCACTTT,CASSHGTIGADNSPLHF,NA,NA,TRBJ1-6,TRBV4-1
TGTGCCAGCAGCTTACGGGACAGCTATGGCTACACCTTC,CASSLRDSYGYTF,NA,TRBD1,TRBJ1-2,TRBV7-9
TGTGCCAGCAGCCTAACGTCCGGGACAGGGGGCATCGGGGAGCTGTTTTTT,CASSLTSGTGGIGELFF,NA,TRBD1,TRBJ2-2,TRBV7-8
TGCAGCGTTACCCGAACGGGGGGGCGGAATGAGCAGTTCTTC,CSVTRTGGRNEQFF,once,TRBD2,TRBJ2-1,TRBV29-1
TGCGGCGGACAGGGGGCGTACGAGCAGTACTTC,CGGQGAYEQYF,once,TRBD1,TRBJ2-7,TRBV20-1
TGCGCCAGCAGCAGGGCCCCCCACAGGCAAGAGACCCAGTACTTC,CASSRAPHRQETQYF,once,NA,TRBJ2-5,TRBV5-1
TGTGCCACAGGGGCAACCAGGGGAGGGGGTGAAGCTTTCTTT,CATGATRGGGEAFF,NA,NA,TRBJ1-1,TRBV2
TGTGCCAGAAGCTCTAAAATTCTCGGGAGGGCTGCATCCTACAATGAGCAGTTCTTC,CARSSKILGRAASYNEQFF,NA,TRBD2,TRBJ2-1,TRBV5-3
TGTGCCAGCAGCTTCGGACAGGGGGCGAGCTTAATGAACACTGAAGCTTTCTTT,CASSFGQGASLMNTEAFF,NA,TRBD1,TRBJ1-1,TRBV7-9
TGTGCCAGTAGTCCCAGGACTAGCGGGGGGACCGGAGAGACCCAGTACTTC,CASSPRTSGGTGETQYF,NA,TRBD2,TRBJ2-5,TRBV19
TGTGCCAGTAGTCCTTTACGACAGGAATTAGATACGCAGTATTTT,CASSPLRQELDTQYF,NA,NA,TRBJ2-3,TRBV19
TGTGCCAGCAGCCAAGGTCCCCGCGGCGGGCTATCCTACAATGAGCAGTTCTTC,CASSQGPRGGLSYNEQFF,NA,NA,TRBJ2-1,TRBV3-1/TRBV3-2
TGCGCCAGCAGCTTCAACGGACAGGGAGGTGGCTACACCTTC,CASSFNGQGGGYTF,NA,TRBD1,TRBJ1-2,TRBV5-1
TGTGCCAGCAGTTCCCTTTCTCAGGGGTATGGCTACACCTTC,CASSSLSQGYGYTF,NA,NA,TRBJ1-2,TRBV27
TGTGCCAGCAGCCAGTCTGAGAACTATGGCTACACCTTC,CASSQSENYGYTF,NA,NA,TRBJ1-2,TRBV3-1/TRBV3-2
TGTGCCAGCAGTGAAGGTCTAGCGGTGTTCCAAGAGACCCAGTACTTC,CASSEGLAVFQETQYF,NA,TRBD2,TRBJ2-5,TRBV6-1
TGTGCCACCAGCAGAGATGAGCCGGGATCGTCCTACAATGAGCAGTTCTTC,CATSRDEPGSSYNEQFF,NA,NA,TRBJ2-1,TRBV15
TGTGCCAGCAGTGGCGGTTGGGAGCAGTACTTC,CASSGGWEQYF,NA,NA,TRBJ2-7,TRBV2
TGTGCCAGCAGTGAAGGTCGACATAGCAATCAGCCCCAGCATTTT,CASSEGRHSNQPQHF,once,NA,TRBJ1-5,TRBV6-1
TGTGCCTGGAGTATCGGAATAGCGGGAGCCTACGAGCAGTACTTC,CAWSIGIAGAYEQYF,NA,TRBD2,TRBJ2-7,TRBV30
TGTGCCAGCAGCCCGGGGGACAGGCTCTATGGCTTCGAGCAGTACTTC,CASSPGDRLYGFEQYF,once,TRBD1,TRBJ2-7,TRBV13
TGTGCCAGCTCAGTATTTCAAGAGACCCAGTACTTC,CASSVFQETQYF,NA,NA,TRBJ2-5,TRBV18
TGTGCCAGCAGTGACGGGCCCGGTGGGTATGGCTACACCTTC,CASSDGPGGYGYTF,once,NA,TRBJ1-2,TRBV6-4
TGTGCCAGCAGCTTAACTCCAGGGGAAGGCACAGATACGCAGTATTTT,CASSLTPGEGTDTQYF,NA,NA,TRBJ2-3,TRBV7-3
TGTGCCAGCAGTTACCTCCGGGGGAACTATGGCTACACCTTC,CASSYLRGNYGYTF,NA,NA,TRBJ1-2,TRBV6-5
TGTGCCAGCAGTGAAACGGAGTCGGTTACCAATGAGCAGTTCTTC,CASSETESVTNEQFF,once,NA,TRBJ2-1,TRBV6-4
TGTGCCAGCTCGGGGACAGGGGGTGCAATAGTAGAGCAGTTCTTC,CASSGTGGAIVEQFF,NA,TRBD1,TRBJ2-1,TRBV18
TGTGCCAGCAGCTTAGATCAGGCCTCCTACGAGCAGTACTTC,CASSLDQASYEQYF,NA,NA,TRBJ2-7,TRBV7-9
TGTGCCACCCGGACAGGCGGCGAGCAGTACTTC,CATRTGGEQYF,NA,TRBD1,TRBJ2-7,TRBV6-5
TGCGCCAGCAGCCAAACAGGGTCGGTTCAGTACTTC,CASSQTGSVQYF,NA,NA,TRBJ2-4,TRBV4-1
TGTGCCAGTAGTATACATCGGACAGACACCGGGGAGCTGTTTTTT,CASSIHRTDTGELFF,NA,NA,TRBJ2-2,TRBV19
TGCAGCGTTGATCATGGTAGCGGGAGCGAGTTCTTC,CSVDHGSGSEFF,NA,TRBD2,TRBJ2-1,TRBV29-1
TGTGCCAGCAGGGCCACAGGGGTGCTAGCCAAAAACATTCAGTACTTC,CASRATGVLAKNIQYF,NA,TRBD1,TRBJ2-4,TRBV2
TGTGCCAGCAGTCCCGGGACACAAAACACCGGGGAGCTGTTTTTT,CASSPGTQNTGELFF,NA,NA,TRBJ2-2,TRBV6-4
TGCGCCAGCAGCCCGACTAGCGGGAGAAGGACAGATACGCAGTATTTT,CASSPTSGRRTDTQYF,NA,TRBD2,TRBJ2-3,TRBV5-1
TGTGCCAGCAGCGCGACAGGGGTGAACACTGAAGCTTTCTTT,CASSATGVNTEAFF,NA,TRBD1,TRBJ1-1,TRBV7-9
TGTGCCAGCAGAGTGACATTGGGTTCACCCCTCCACTTT,CASRVTLGSPLHF,NA,NA,TRBJ1-6,TRBV2
TGTGCCAGCAGCATCACTTGGGACACCCGCGAGCAGTACTTC,CASSITWDTREQYF,NA,NA,TRBJ2-7,TRBV7-8
TGTGCCAGCAGCCCCCCGTCCCTGAGCTCCTACGAGCAGTACTTC,CASSPPSLSSYEQYF,NA,NA,TRBJ2-7,TRBV7-9
TGTGCCAGCGGCATAAACACTGAAGCTTTCTTT,CASGINTEAFF,NA,NA,TRBJ1-1,TRBV2